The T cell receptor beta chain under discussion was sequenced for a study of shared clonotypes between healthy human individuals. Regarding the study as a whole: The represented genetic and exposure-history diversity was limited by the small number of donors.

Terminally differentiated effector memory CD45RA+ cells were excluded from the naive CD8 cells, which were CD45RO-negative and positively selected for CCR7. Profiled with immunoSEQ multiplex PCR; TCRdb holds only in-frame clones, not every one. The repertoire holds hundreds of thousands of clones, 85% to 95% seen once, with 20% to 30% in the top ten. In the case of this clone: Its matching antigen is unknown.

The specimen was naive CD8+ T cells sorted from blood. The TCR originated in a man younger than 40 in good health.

The CDR3, as DNA: TGTGCCAGCAGTGAGACGGCTTCCTACGAGCAGTACTTC. This sequence encodes CASSETASYEQYF. The rearrangement links TRBV28 to TRBJ2-7; D not certain. V was clipped by 5 bases and J by 1 base, with 9 bases between them. Germline V gene lookup returns CDR1 MDHEN and CDR2 SYDVKM. This CDR3 comprises 13 residues.